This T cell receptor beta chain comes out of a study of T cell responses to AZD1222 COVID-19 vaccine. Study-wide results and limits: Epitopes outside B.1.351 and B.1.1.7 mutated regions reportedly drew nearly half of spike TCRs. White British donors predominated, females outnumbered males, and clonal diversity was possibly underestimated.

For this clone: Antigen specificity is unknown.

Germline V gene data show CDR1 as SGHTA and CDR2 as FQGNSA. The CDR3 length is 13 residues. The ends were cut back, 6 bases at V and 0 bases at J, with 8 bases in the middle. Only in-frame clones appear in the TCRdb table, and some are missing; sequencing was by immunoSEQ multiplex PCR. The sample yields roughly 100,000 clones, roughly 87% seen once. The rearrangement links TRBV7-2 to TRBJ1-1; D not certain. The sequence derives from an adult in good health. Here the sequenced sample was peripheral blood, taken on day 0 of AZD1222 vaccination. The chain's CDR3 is CASRLHMNTEAFF. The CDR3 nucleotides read TGTGCCAGCAGGCTACATATGAACACTGAAGCTTTCTTT. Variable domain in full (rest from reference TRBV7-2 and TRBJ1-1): GAGVSQSPSNKVTEKGKDVELRCDPISGHTALYWYRQSLGQGLEFLIYFQGNSAPDKSGLPSDRFSAERTGGSVSTLTIQRTQQEDSAVYLCASRLHMNTEAFFGQGTRLTVV.